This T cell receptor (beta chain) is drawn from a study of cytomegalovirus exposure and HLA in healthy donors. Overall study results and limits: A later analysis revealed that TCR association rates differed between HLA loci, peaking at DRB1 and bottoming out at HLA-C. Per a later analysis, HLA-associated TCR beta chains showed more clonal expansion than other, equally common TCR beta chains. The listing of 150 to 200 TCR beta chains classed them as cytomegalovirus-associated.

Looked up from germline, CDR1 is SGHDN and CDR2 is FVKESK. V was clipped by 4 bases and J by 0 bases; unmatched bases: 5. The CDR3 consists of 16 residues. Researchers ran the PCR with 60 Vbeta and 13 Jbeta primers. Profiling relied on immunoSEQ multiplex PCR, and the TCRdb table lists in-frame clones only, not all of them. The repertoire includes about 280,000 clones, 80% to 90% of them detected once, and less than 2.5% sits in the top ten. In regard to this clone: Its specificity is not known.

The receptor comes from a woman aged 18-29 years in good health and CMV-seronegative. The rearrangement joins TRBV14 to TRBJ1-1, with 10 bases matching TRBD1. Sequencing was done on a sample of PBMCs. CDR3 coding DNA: TGTGCCAGCAGCCCCGACAGGGGGCGAATGAACACTGAAGCTTTCTTT. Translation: CASSPDRGRMNTEAFF.